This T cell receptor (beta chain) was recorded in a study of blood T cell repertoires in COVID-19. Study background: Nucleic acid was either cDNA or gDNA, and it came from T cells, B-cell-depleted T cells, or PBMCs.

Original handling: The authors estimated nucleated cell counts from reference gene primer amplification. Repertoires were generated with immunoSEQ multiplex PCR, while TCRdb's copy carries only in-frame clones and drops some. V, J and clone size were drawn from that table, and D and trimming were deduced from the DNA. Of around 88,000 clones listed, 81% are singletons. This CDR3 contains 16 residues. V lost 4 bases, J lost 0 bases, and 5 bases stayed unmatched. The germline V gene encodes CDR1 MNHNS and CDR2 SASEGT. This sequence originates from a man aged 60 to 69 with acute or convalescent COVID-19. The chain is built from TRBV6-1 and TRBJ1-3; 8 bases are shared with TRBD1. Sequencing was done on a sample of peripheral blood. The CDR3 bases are TGTGCCAGCAGTGGGGGACAGGTTGTCTCTGGAAACACCATATATTTT. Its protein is CASSGGQVVSGNTIYF.